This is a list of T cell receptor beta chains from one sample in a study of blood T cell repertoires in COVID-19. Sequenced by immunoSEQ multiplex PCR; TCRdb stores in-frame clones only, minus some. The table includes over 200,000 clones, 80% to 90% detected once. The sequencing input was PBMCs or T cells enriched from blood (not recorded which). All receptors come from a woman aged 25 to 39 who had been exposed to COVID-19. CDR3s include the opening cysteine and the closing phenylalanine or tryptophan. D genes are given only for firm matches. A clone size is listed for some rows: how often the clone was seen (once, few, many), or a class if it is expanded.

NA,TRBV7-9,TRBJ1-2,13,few,TGTGCCAGCCGACGGACTGAGGCGTATGGCTACACCTTC,CASRRTEAYGYTF
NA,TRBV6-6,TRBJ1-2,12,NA,TGTGCCAGCAGCCCCGGGGACTATGGCTACACCTTC,CASSPGDYGYTF
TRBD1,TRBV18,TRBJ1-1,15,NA,TGTGCCAGCTCACCAGGGGACAGGGCCCTCACTGAAGCTTTCTTT,CASSPGDRALTEAFF
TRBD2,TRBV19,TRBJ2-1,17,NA,TGTGCCAGTAGCAGCCGTGGACTAGCGGGAGGACAGGGTGAGCAGTTCTTC,CASSSRGLAGGQGEQFF
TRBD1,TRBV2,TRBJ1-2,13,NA,TGTGCCACGCTCAGGGACAGGGGAGACGGCTACACCTTC,CATLRDRGDGYTF
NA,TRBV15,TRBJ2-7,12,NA,TGTGCCACCAGCGCGGTTGGCTACGAGCAGTACTTC,CATSAVGYEQYF
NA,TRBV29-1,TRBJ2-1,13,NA,TGCAGCGTTGAAGACTTCAGGGGCGATGAGCAGTTCTTC,CSVEDFRGDEQFF
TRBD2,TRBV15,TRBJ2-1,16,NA,TGTGCCACCAGCAGAGATTTAAGCGGGAGCTATAATGAGCAGTTCTTC,CATSRDLSGSYNEQFF
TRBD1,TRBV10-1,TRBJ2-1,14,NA,TGCGCCAGCAGCTCGGGACAGGTGGGGAATGAGCAGTTCTTC,CASSSGQVGNEQFF
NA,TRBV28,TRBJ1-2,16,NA,TGTGCCAGCAGTTTATACCGGGGTTCCGACTTCTATGGCTACACCTTC,CASSLYRGSDFYGYTF
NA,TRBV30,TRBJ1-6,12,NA,TGTGCCTGGGACAGGCACAATTCACCCCTCCACTTT,CAWDRHNSPLHF
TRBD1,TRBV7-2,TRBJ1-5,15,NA,TGTGCCAGCAGCTTATTACAGGGGATAGGTCAGCCCCAGCATTTT,CASSLLQGIGQPQHF
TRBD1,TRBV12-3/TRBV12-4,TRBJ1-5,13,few,TGTGCCAGCAGTTCGGGACAGGGGGCTTCCCAGCATTTT,CASSSGQGASQHF
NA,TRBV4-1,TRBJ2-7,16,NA,TGCGCCAGCAGCCAAGAGAGGAACCGGAACTCCTACGAGCAGTACTTC,CASSQERNRNSYEQYF
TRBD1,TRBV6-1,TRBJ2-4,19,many,TGTGCCAGCAGTGAAAGGTGGACAGGTGGCAGGGCGAGCAAAAACATTCAGTACTTC,CASSERWTGGRASKNIQYF
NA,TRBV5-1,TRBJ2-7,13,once,TGCGCCAGCAGCGCAGGGCTCTCTGGTGAGCAGTACTTC,CASSAGLSGEQYF
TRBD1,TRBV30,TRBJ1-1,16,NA,TGTGCCTGGAAACGCCCGACAGGGGTATTAAACACTGAAGCTTTCTTT,CAWKRPTGVLNTEAFF
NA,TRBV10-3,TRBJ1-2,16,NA,TGTGCCATCAGTGCCTCGGACACGGCGGCTAACTATGGCTACACCTTC,CAISASDTAANYGYTF
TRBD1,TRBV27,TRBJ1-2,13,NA,TGTGCCAGCAGGCTGGGACAGCACTATGGCTACACCTTC,CASRLGQHYGYTF
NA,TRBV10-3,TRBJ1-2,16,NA,TGTGCCATCAGTGAGCCCCACCAGGGGTCGAACTATGGCTACACCTTC,CAISEPHQGSNYGYTF
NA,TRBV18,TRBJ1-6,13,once,TGTGCCAGCTCCCGCGAGGAAATAGGACCCCTCCACTTT,CASSREEIGPLHF
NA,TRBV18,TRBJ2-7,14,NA,TGTGCCAGCTCACAGGCAGGGGATAACTACGAGCAGTACTTC,CASSQAGDNYEQYF
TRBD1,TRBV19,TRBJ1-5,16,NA,TGTGCCAGTAGTATTTCGACAGGGCCTAGCAATCAGCCCCAGCATTTT,CASSISTGPSNQPQHF
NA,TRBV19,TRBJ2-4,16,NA,TGTGCCAGGAGGAATAAAGGGGACTTAGCCAAAAACATTCAGTACTTC,CARRNKGDLAKNIQYF
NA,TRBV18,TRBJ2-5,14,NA,TGTGCCAGCTCACCAAGGACAGCCAAAGAGACCCAGTACTTC,CASSPRTAKETQYF
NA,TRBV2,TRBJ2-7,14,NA,TGTGCCAGCAGTGGAACGGAGGGGACCTACGAGCAGTACTTC,CASSGTEGTYEQYF
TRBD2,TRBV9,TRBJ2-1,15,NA,TGTGCCAGCAGCGTAGTTGCTAGCGGGAGCGATGAGCAGTTCTTC,CASSVVASGSDEQFF
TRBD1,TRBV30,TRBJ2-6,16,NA,TGTGCCTGGAGTAGGGGGCTTGACTCTGGGGCCAACGTCCTGACTTTC,CAWSRGLDSGANVLTF
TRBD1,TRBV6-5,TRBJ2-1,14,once,TGTGCCAGCAGGTCCTCGACAGGGAGCAATGAGCAGTTCTTC,CASRSSTGSNEQFF
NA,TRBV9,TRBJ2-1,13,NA,TGTGCCAGCAGCGTCAGCGGAAACAATGAGCAGTTCTTC,CASSVSGNNEQFF
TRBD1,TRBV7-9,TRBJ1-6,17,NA,TGTGCCAGCAGCTTGGGACAGGGATTTAGTTATAATTCACCCCTCCACTTT,CASSLGQGFSYNSPLHF
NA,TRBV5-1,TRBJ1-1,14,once,TGCGCCAGCAGCCGAACAACAGGACCCGCTGAAGCTTTCTTT,CASSRTTGPAEAFF
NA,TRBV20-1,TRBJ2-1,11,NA,TGCAGTGCTAGTAGAGGCCATGAGCAGTTCTTC,CSASRGHEQFF
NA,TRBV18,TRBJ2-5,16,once,TGTGCCAGCTCACGGAGCCACGGCAGGGTAGGAGAGACCCAGTACTTC,CASSRSHGRVGETQYF
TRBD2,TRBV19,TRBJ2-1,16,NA,TGTGCCAGTAGTAAGGTAGCGGGAGGACCACACAATGAGCAGTTCTTC,CASSKVAGGPHNEQFF
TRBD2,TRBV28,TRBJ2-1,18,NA,TGTGCCAGCAGTTTATTACTAGCGGGAGCAAGCTCCTACAATGAGCAGTTCTTC,CASSLLLAGASSYNEQFF
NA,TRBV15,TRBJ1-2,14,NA,TGTGCCACCAGCGGCGATAGGGGGTTCTATGGCTACACCTTC,CATSGDRGFYGYTF
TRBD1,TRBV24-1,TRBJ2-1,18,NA,TGTGCCACCAGTGATGGGTGGGGTCGGGACAGGGTGAGCTATGAGCAGTTCTTC,CATSDGWGRDRVSYEQFF
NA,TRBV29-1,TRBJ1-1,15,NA,TGCAGCGTTGACGGGACTCTTGGGATGAACACTGAAGCTTTCTTT,CSVDGTLGMNTEAFF
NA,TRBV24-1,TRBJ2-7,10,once,TGTGCCGTGAGTAGGGGCGAGCAGTACTTC,CAVSRGEQYF
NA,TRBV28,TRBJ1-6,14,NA,TGTGCCAGCAGTTTCTTAAAGGGGGAAACACCCCTCCACTTT,CASSFLKGETPLHF
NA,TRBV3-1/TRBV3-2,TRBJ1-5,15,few,TGTGCCAGCAGCCAAGCGGGTGGGGGGAATCAGCCCCAGCATTTT,CASSQAGGGNQPQHF
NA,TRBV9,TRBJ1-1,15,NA,TGTGCCAGCAGCGTAGCGGAGGGGATGAACACTGAAGCTTTCTTT,CASSVAEGMNTEAFF
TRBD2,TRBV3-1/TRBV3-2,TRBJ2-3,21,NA,TGTGCCAGCAGCCCTAATCTCAGGGGACTAGCGGGAGGGACTAGCACAGATACGCAGTATTTT,CASSPNLRGLAGGTSTDTQYF
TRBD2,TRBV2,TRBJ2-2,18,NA,TGTGCCAGCAGTGAAGCGACTAGCGGGAGTCCTTCCACCGGGGAGCTGTTTTTT,CASSEATSGSPSTGELFF
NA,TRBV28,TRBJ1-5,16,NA,TGTGCCAGCAGTTTATTTGGGAGGGGTAGCAATCAGCCCCAGCATTTT,CASSLFGRGSNQPQHF
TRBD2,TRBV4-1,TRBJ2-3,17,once,TGCGCCAGCAGCAAGGGACTAGCGGGGGTCCTCACAGATACGCAGTATTTT,CASSKGLAGVLTDTQYF
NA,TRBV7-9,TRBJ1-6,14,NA,TGTGCCAGCAGCTTAGAGGGGATCAATCCACCCCTCCACTTT,CASSLEGINPPLHF
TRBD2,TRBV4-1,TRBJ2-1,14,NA,TGCGCCAGCAGCCACAGACTAGCGGGATATGAGCAGTTCTTC,CASSHRLAGYEQFF
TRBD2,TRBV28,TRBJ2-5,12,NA,TGTGCCAGCGGGGGACTAGGGGAGACCCAGTACTTC,CASGGLGETQYF
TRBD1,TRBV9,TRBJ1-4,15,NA,TGTGCCAGCAGCTCTAGTACAGGGGCTAATGAAAAACTGTTTTTT,CASSSSTGANEKLFF
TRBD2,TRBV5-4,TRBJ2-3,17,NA,TGTGCCAGCAGCTTGGGGGGTAGCGGGACCCGCACAGATACGCAGTATTTT,CASSLGGSGTRTDTQYF
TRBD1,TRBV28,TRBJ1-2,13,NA,TGTGCCAGCACGGACAGGCCTAACTATGGCTACACCTTC,CASTDRPNYGYTF
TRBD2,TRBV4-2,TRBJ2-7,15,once,TGTGCCAGCAGCCCACGGACTAGCGGGTTCTACGAGCAGTACTTC,CASSPRTSGFYEQYF
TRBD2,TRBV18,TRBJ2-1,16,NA,TGTGCCAGCTCACCCTTAGCGGGAGTGACCGCGGATGAGCAGTTCTTC,CASSPLAGVTADEQFF
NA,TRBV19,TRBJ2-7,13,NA,TGTGCCAGTAGTATAGATCGCGGCGGGCAGCAGTACTTC,CASSIDRGGQQYF
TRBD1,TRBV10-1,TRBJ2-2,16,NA,TGCGCCAGCAGTGAGTCGCTGGACAGGGCCACCGGGGAGCTGTTTTTT,CASSESLDRATGELFF
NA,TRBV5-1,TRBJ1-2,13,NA,TGCGCCAGCAGCTTGGCCGCACATATCGGCTACACCTTC,CASSLAAHIGYTF
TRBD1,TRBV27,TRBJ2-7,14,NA,TGTGCCAGCAGTTTCTACAGGGGAGATTACGAGCAGTACTTC,CASSFYRGDYEQYF
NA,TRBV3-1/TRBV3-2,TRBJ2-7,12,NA,TGTGCCAGCAGCCTTAGCGGTTACGAGCAGTACTTC,CASSLSGYEQYF